The sample holds a few counts of the clone carrying this T cell receptor (beta chain). Its specificity is unknown. The CDR3 length is 17 residues. With 4 bases clipped from V and 5 bases from J, the junction kept 13 bases outside the gene matches. CDR1 and CDR2 (germline): ENHRY, SYGVKD. The PCR contained 60 Vbeta and 13 Jbeta primers. The data were produced by immunoSEQ multiplex PCR, yet TCRdb's version contains in-frame clones alone and is incomplete. The sample lists roughly 140,000 clones, 70% to 75% occurring once. This entry belongs to a study of cytomegalovirus exposure and HLA in healthy donors. Study results and caveats: Apparent HLA restriction characterized most CMV-associated TCR beta chains in a later analysis. Researchers reported that a few CMV-associated chains were confirmed in vitro as CMV antigen-specific.

What was sequenced was PBMCs. V usage is TRBV10-3 and J usage is TRBJ2-1, with 8 nucleotides matching TRBD2. The origin of this receptor is a human donor in good health. The CDR3 DNA reads TGTGCCATCAGTGGGGATGGATCTAGCGGGTCGGACAATGAGCAGTTCTTC. Translation gives CAISGDGSSGSDNEQFF.